A single sample gave rise to the 8 T cell receptor beta chains below, sequenced in a study of CD8 T cells in Susac syndrome. cDNA came from around 0.5 to 1 ug RNA primed by random hexamers. A single record per CDR3 protein comes from TCRdb applying MiXCR to the immunoSEQ multiplex PCR reads. The sample yields more than 95,000 distinct CDR3 sequences, around 94% seen once. What was sequenced was CD4+ T cells from PBMCs. These TCRs come from a human donor in good health.

The gene calls are TRBV6-1 and TRBJ1-1; 7 bases fit TRBD1. This CDR3 has 13 residues. Trimming at V came to 9 bases and at J to 0 bases, leaving 4 bases not matched to a gene. Per germline, CDR1 MNHNS and CDR2 SASEGT. The CDR3 bases are TGTGCCAGTAACGACAGGGTGAACACTGAAGCTTTCTTT. Translation: CASNDRVNTEAFF.

J is TRBJ2-1 and V is TRBV27; 16 nucleotides align to TRBD2. From germline, CDR1 is MNHEY and CDR2 SMNVEV (reference sequence). V lost 7 bases and J lost 7; bases outside the gene matches: 19. The CDR3 has 20 amino acids. CDR3 sequence reads: CASTVTSPGLAGGSRNEQFF. As DNA, the CDR3 is TGTGCCAGCACCGTTACGTCACCGGGACTAGCGGGAGGGTCCCGGAATGAGCAGTTCTTC.

The J gene is TRBJ1-1, the V gene TRBV7-6, with D possibly being TRBD1 (5 bases). The CDR3 length is 14 residues. Deletions cut 3 bases from V and 0 bases from J, with 8 bases between. The V gene's germline CDR1 is SGHVS and CDR2 FNYEAQ. CDR3 bases: TGTGCCAGCAGCTTGGGACTGATGAACACTGAAGCTTTCTTT. Translating gives CASSLGLMNTEAFF.

The chain recombines TRBV20-1 with TRBJ2-3, with D unclear. CDR1 is DFQATT, CDR2 SNEGSKA, per germline (reference sequence). CDR3 length: 14 residues. V was shortened by 3 bases and J by 4 bases, with 14 bases between the two germline ends. For the CDR3, the DNA is TGCAGTGCTAGTGCGGACGCCTCTGCAGATACGCAGTATTTT. Residues: CSASADASADTQYF.

This sequence joins TRBV14 and TRBJ1-1; TRBD1 is a possible D gene (6 bases). The V end was cut by 2 bases, the J end by 4 bases, with 8 bases between. The CDR3 spans 13 residues. The V gene's germline CDR1 is SGHDN and CDR2 FVKESK. CDR3 nucleotide sequence: TGTGCCAGCAGCCAACAGGGGACCACTGAAGCTTTCTTT. This encodes CASSQQGTTEAFF.

In nucleotides, the CDR3 is TGTGCCAGCAGTTTTACCTGGGGCAGGGGAACCGGGGAGCTGTTTTTT. Residues: CASSFTWGRGTGELFF. The chain uses TRBV12-3 or TRBV12-4 and TRBJ2-2; D might be TRBD1 (6 bases). V lost 3 bases and J lost 5, with 16 bases in between. The CDR3 sequence is 16 residues long.

In DNA form, the CDR3 reads TGCGCCAGCAGCTTGGCGGGAGCGTCTGAAGCTTTCTTT. Translating gives CASSLAGASEAFF. The chain employs TRBV5-1 and TRBJ1-1; no reliable D call. The CDR3 has 13 amino acids. V was pared by 0 bases and J by 6 bases, with 9 bases between. Germline CDR1 is SGHRS and CDR2 is YFSETQ.

J is TRBJ1-5 and V is TRBV29-1; D possibly corresponds to TRBD1 (6 bases). Germline CDR1 is SQVTM and CDR2 is ANQGSEA. Trimming removed 5 bases at V and 12 bases at J, with 20 bases between. CDR3 length equals 13 residues. CDR3: CSVLLTGLEGQHF. The CDR3 coding sequence is TGCAGCGTTCTACTAACAGGGCTAGAGGGCCAGCATTTT. Together with reference TRBV29-1 and TRBJ1-5, the CDR3 gives the full variable domain: SAVISQKPSRDICQRGTSLTIQCQVDSQVTMMFWYRQQPGQSLTLIATANQGSEATYESGFVIDKFPISRPNLTFSTLTVSNMSPEDSSIYLCSVLLTGLEGQHFGDGTRLSIL.